A selection of T cell receptor beta chains follows, all from one sample in a study of blood T cell repertoires in COVID-19. Sequencing used immunoSEQ multiplex PCR; TCRdb keeps in-frame clones, though not all of them. The sample shows roughly 32,000 clones, around nine tenths of them seen only once. Input material: peripheral blood. Receptor source: a human donor in a cohort sampled during active COVID-19. Each CDR3 is given with its conserved first and last residue. Each record gives: D gene, V gene, J gene, CDR3 protein, CDR3 DNA. D genes are given only for firm matches.

-,TRBV12-3/TRBV12-4,TRBJ2-1,CASTNLRNNEQFF,TGTGCCAGCACTAATCTAAGAAACAATGAGCAGTTCTTC
-,TRBV27,TRBJ1-2,CASSSEGNYGYTF,TGTGCCAGCAGTTCGGAGGGAAACTATGGCTACACCTTC
-,TRBV18,TRBJ1-4,CASSPLREPNEKLFF,TGTGCCAGCTCACCACTCAGGGAACCTAATGAAAAACTGTTTTTT
-,TRBV5-1,TRBJ2-3,CASSPGREGVPDTQYF,TGCGCCAGCAGCCCAGGGAGGGAGGGGGTTCCAGATACGCAGTATTTT
TRBD1,TRBV2,TRBJ2-5,CASSDARGRWETQYF,TGTGCCAGCAGTGACGCGAGGGGGCGGTGGGAGACCCAGTACTTC
-,TRBV27,TRBJ1-3,CASDQKGEGSGNTIYF,TGTGCCAGCGATCAAAAGGGGGAGGGATCTGGAAACACCATATATTTT
TRBD2,TRBV4-2,TRBJ2-3,CASSQGGLAGGSTDTQYF,TGTGCCAGCAGCCAAGGAGGACTAGCGGGGGGGTCCACAGATACGCAGTATTTT
TRBD2,TRBV7-2,TRBJ2-5,CASSLGGGGEETQYF,TGTGCCAGCAGCTTAGGGGGCGGGGGAGAAGAGACCCAGTACTTC
-,TRBV5-5,TRBJ2-7,CASSLDPLFGSTYEQYF,TGTGCCAGCAGCTTGGACCCCCTCTTTGGCAGTACCTACGAGCAGTACTTC
TRBD1,TRBV12-3/TRBV12-4,TRBJ1-1,CASRQGGTEAFF,TGTGCCAGCCGACAGGGCGGGACTGAAGCTTTCTTT
-,TRBV14,TRBJ1-1,CASSRVNTEAFF,TGTGCCAGCTCACGGGTGAACACTGAAGCTTTCTTT
-,TRBV13,TRBJ2-3,CASSPPTVKGIGTDTQYF,TGTGCCAGCAGCCCACCGACAGTGAAGGGGATCGGCACAGATACGCAGTATTTT
TRBD1,TRBV30,TRBJ1-1,CAWNNRGEAFF,TGTGCCTGGAATAACAGGGGCGAAGCTTTCTTT
-,TRBV30,TRBJ1-5,CAWSDTNRPQHF,TGTGCCTGGAGTGATACAAACCGCCCCCAGCATTTT
-,TRBV6-5,TRBJ2-1,CASSYSGLLSYNEQFF,TGTGCCAGCAGTTACTCCGGACTTCTTTCCTACAATGAGCAGTTCTTC